Following are 27 T cell receptor beta chains from one sample sequenced in a study of cytomegalovirus exposure and HLA in healthy donors. Data came from immunoSEQ multiplex PCR; TCRdb stores just in-frame clones and leaves some out. The table lists 140,000 or so clones, about 88% of them singletons. Sequencing was carried out using PBMCs. These receptors all stem from a woman younger than 30 in good health and CMV-seropositive.

This clone was seen more than once but under ten times. CDR3 sequence (DNA): TGTGCCAGCAGTTACCAGCTAGAACCCCTCCACTTT. As protein: CASSYQLEPLHF. This chain joins TRBV28 and TRBJ1-6, with D uncertain. The CDR3 is 12 residues long. The germline V gene encodes CDR1 MDHEN and CDR2 SYDVKM. V lost 4 bases and J lost 12, with 10 bases in between. The variable domain in full, completed from reference TRBV28 and TRBJ1-6, reads DVKVTQSSRYLVKRTGEKVFLECVQDMDHENMFWYRQDPGLGLRLIYFSYDVKMKEKGDIPEGYSVSREKKERFSLILESASTNQTSMYLCASSYQLEPLHFGNGTRLTVT.

The CDR3 loop is CASSPRRQGEGTTGELFF. The CDR3 nucleotides are TGTGCCAGCAGCCCCCGGCGACAGGGGGAAGGAACCACCGGGGAGCTGTTTTTT. The genes are TRBV11-3 and TRBJ2-2, with 9 bases matching TRBD1. Unmatched junction bases numbered 14, after V lost 5 bases and J lost 4 bases. The CDR3 runs to 18 residues. Germline V gene data show CDR1 as SGHNT and CDR2 as YENEEA.

V usage is TRBV7-2 and J usage is TRBJ2-1, with 14 bases fitting TRBD2. Germline CDR1 and CDR2: SGHTA and FQGNSA. The CDR3 is made up of 19 amino acids. J lost 7 bases, V lost 3 bases, and 14 bases had no gene match. The CDR3, as DNA: TGTGCCAGCAGCTTCCCAAGAGGACTAGCGGGGGGTGGAGGGAATGAGCAGTTCTTC. It yields the protein CASSFPRGLAGGGGNEQFF.

For this clone: The same CDR3 can be traced to other DNA sequences in this sample. V is TRBV15 and J is TRBJ2-7; D remains ambiguous. Trimming took 0 bases from V and 3 from J, leaving 3 bases between them. Germline CDR1 reads LNHNV; CDR2 reads YYDKDF (reference sequence). The CDR3 has 12 amino acids. CDR3 sequence (DNA): TGTGCCACCAGCAGAGACCGCTACGAGCAGTACTTC. This sequence encodes CATSRDRYEQYF.

This chain connects TRBV5-1 to TRBJ1-1; 7 nucleotides align to TRBD1. Germline CDR1 is SGHRS and CDR2 is YFSETQ. The CDR3 has 14 residues. The V segment lost 5 bases and the J segment 4 bases; nucleotides outside the gene matches: 8. The CDR3 sequence is CASRNNRGFTEAFF. In DNA, the CDR3 is TGCGCCAGCAGAAATAACAGGGGTTTCACTGAAGCTTTCTTT.

The J gene is TRBJ1-5, the V gene TRBV4-1; D call uncertain. This CDR3 is 15 amino acids long. The V gene lost 1 base and the J gene lost 8 bases, with 15 bases spanning the gap. Germline CDR1 and CDR2: MGHRA and YSYEKL. DNA for the CDR3: TGCGCCAGCAGCCAAGCCCTCGTCATTGCGGAGCCCCAGCATTTT. Amino acid sequence: CASSQALVIAEPQHF.

The chain links TRBV25-1 to TRBJ1-1; D uncertain. The CDR3 totals 13 residues. The V gene lost 5 bases and the J gene lost 1 base, with 8 bases spanning the gap. From germline, CDR1 is MGHDK and CDR2 SYGVNS. CDR3 residues: CASSIGGNTEAFF. CDR3 bases: TGTGCCAGCAGTATCGGCGGGAACACTGAAGCTTTCTTT.

The chain has TRBV7-9 and TRBJ2-4, with 9 bases matching TRBD1. The CDR3 spans 17 residues. J lost 0 bases, V lost 6 bases, and 9 bases had no gene match. Germline V gene data show CDR1 as SEHNR and CDR2 as FQNEAQ (reference sequence). The CDR3 protein is CASSRQGVSIAKNIQYF. The DNA for the CDR3 is TGTGCCAGCAGTCGACAGGGGGTTTCGATAGCCAAAAACATTCAGTACTTC.

This clone came up a few times. This sequence joins TRBV7-8 and TRBJ1-5; a weak D match, TRBD1 (6 bases). Germline CDR1 is SGHVS and CDR2 is FQNEAQ. The CDR3 has 15 amino acids. Deletions cut 4 bases from V and 6 bases from J, with 16 bases between. CDR3 sequence reads: CASSSPPGAGQPQHF. The CDR3 DNA sequence: TGTGCCAGCAGCTCCCCACCAGGGGCTGGTCAGCCCCAGCATTTT.

This clone was observed a handful of times. This chain connects TRBV5-4 to TRBJ2-7; 7 positions agree with TRBD2. Per the germline V gene, CDR1 is SGHNT and CDR2 is YYREEE (reference sequence). This CDR3 has 13 amino acids. V shed 4 bases and J 3 bases; nucleotides not matched to a gene: 4. The CDR3 sequence: CASSAGEFYEQYF. CDR3 in DNA: TGTGCCAGCAGCGCGGGAGAGTTCTACGAGCAGTACTTC.

The V gene is TRBV4-1, the J gene TRBJ2-5, with 8 nucleotides matching TRBD1. J was trimmed by 4 bases and V by 0 bases; bases with no gene match: 1. The CDR3 contains 14 residues. Germline CDR1 and CDR2: MGHRA and YSYEKL. CDR3 coding DNA: TGCGCCAGCAGCCAAGAAACAGGGGGAGAGACCCAGTACTTC. Amino acid sequence: CASSQETGGETQYF.

This chain's CDR3 is CASSVDETGVNFTPDTQYF. CDR3 nucleotide sequence: TGCGCCAGCAGTGTTGACGAGACAGGGGTGAATTTCACTCCAGATACGCAGTATTTT. The chain is built from TRBV10-1 and TRBJ2-3; 8 nucleotides match TRBD1. The V gene's germline CDR1 is WNHNN and CDR2 SYGVQD (reference sequence). This CDR3 has 19 residues. The J segment lost 4 bases and the V segment lost 4 bases, leaving 19 bases of the junction unmatched.

The chain carries TRBV27 and TRBJ1-2, with D perhaps matching TRBD1 (6 bases). V lost 5 bases, J lost 5 bases, and 18 bases lay in between. The CDR3 loop spans 15 amino acids. CDR1 and CDR2 (germline): MNHEY, SMNVEV (reference sequence). The CDR3 sequence is CASSRQTGLRYGYTF. As DNA, the CDR3 is TGTGCCAGCAGTCGACAAACAGGGCTTCGATATGGCTACACCTTC.

V is TRBV18 and J is TRBJ2-1; 7 bases map to TRBD2. Germline loops: CDR1 KGHSH, CDR2 LQKENI. This CDR3 has 17 amino acids. Trimming at V came to 0 bases and at J to 4 bases, leaving 9 bases not matched to a gene. The CDR3 bases are TGTGCCAGCTCACCACCGGTGGGCAGCGGGGAGTACAATGAGCAGTTCTTC. It codes for CASSPPVGSGEYNEQFF.

This chain joins TRBV28 and TRBJ1-5, with TRBD1 identical over 12 bases. The germline gives CDR1 MDHEN, CDR2 SYDVKM. The V and J ends lost 8 bases and 3 bases, in that order; junction bases with no gene match: 11. The CDR3 totals 17 residues. The CDR3 bases are TGTGCCAGCGGACCTCCCGGGACAGGGGGCTCCAATCAGCCCCAGCATTTT. Translation: CASGPPGTGGSNQPQHF.

The chain employs TRBV4-2 and TRBJ2-2; 14 positions match TRBD2. The V and J ends lost 0 bases and 4 bases, in that order; junction bases with no gene match: 10. CDR1 LGHNA and CDR2 YNFKEQ come from the germline V gene. The CDR3 totals 20 residues. In DNA form, the CDR3 reads TGTGCCAGCAGCCAAGATCAGCGACTAGCGGGGGGGTTGGGCACCGGGGAGCTGTTTTTT. Translated, it gives CASSQDQRLAGGLGTGELFF.

J is TRBJ1-4 and V is TRBV4-2, with D uncertain. With 4 bases removed from V and 10 bases from J, the gap between germline ends came to 10 bases. This CDR3 has 12 residues. Germline lookup yields CDR1 LGHNA and CDR2 YNFKEQ. CDR3 coding DNA: TGTGCCAGCAGCCCCGCCGAGGGAAAACTGTTTTTT. Amino acid sequence: CASSPAEGKLFF.

The chain carries TRBV19 and TRBJ1-1; 7 positions match TRBD1. Germline-derived CDR1 and CDR2 are LNHDA and SQIVND (reference sequence). The CDR3 consists of 14 residues. The trim removed 6 bases at V and 7 bases at J, leaving 11 bases unmatched. In DNA form, the CDR3 reads TGTGCCAGTAGCATTTCAGGGGGGAATATTGAAGCTTTCTTT. It specifies CASSISGGNIEAFF. Filled out from reference TRBV19 and TRBJ1-1, the complete variable domain reads DGGITQSPKYLFRKEGQNVTLSCEQNLNHDAMYWYRQDPGQGLRLIYYSQIVNDFQKGDIAEGYSVSREKKESFPLTVTSAQKNPTAFYLCASSISGGNIEAFFGQGTRLTVV.

The genes are TRBV5-1 and TRBJ2-7; D might be TRBD2 (6 bases). V was trimmed by 3 bases and J by 1 base, leaving 14 bases between them. Germline assignment: CDR1 SGHRS and CDR2 YFSETQ. There are 15 residues in the CDR3. CDR3 protein: CASSSSGGTSYEQYF. CDR3 nucleotide sequence: TGCGCCAGCAGCTCCTCCGGGGGTACATCCTACGAGCAGTACTTC. Drawing the rest from reference TRBV5-1 and TRBJ2-7, the complete variable domain is KAGVTQTPRYLIKTRGQQVTLSCSPISGHRSVSWYQQTPGQGLQFLFEYFSETQRNKGNFPGRFSGRQFSNSRSEMNVSTLELGDSALYLCASSSSGGTSYEQYFGPGTRLTVT.

This chain joins TRBV27 and TRBJ2-5; a possible D gene is TRBD2 (7 bases). From germline, CDR1 is MNHEY and CDR2 SMNVEV (reference sequence). V was trimmed by 9 bases and J by 5 bases, leaving 16 bases between them. CDR3 length: 13 residues. The CDR3 DNA is TGTGCCAGTAGGTCGGGGGGCCGGGAGACCCAGTACTTC. As protein: CASRSGGRETQYF.

This clone has only a few counts. The chain is built from TRBV5-1 and TRBJ2-2, with 7 bases matching TRBD2. The CDR3 spans 15 residues. Germline CDR1 SGHRS, CDR2 YFSETQ. J was trimmed by 3 bases and V by 0 bases; bases with no gene match: 2. CDR3 region: CASSLGLADTGELFF. As DNA, the CDR3 is TGCGCCAGCAGCTTGGGCCTAGCGGACACCGGGGAGCTGTTTTTT.

The V and J genes are TRBV28 and TRBJ1-4; possible D gene TRBD1, 5 bases. The germline gives CDR1 MDHEN, CDR2 SYDVKM. The CDR3 sequence is 14 residues long. The ends were cut back, 6 bases at V and 8 bases at J, with 16 bases in the middle. CDR3 sequence: CASSLQGLGEKLFF. Here the CDR3 DNA reads TGTGCCAGCAGCCTCCAGGGATTAGGGGAAAAACTGTTTTTT.

The chain joins TRBV6-5 to TRBJ1-3; no clear D gene. From germline, CDR1 is MNHEY and CDR2 SVGAGI. V lost 2 bases to trimming and J lost 0 bases, with 8 bases between them. CDR3 length: 15 amino acids. The CDR3 DNA reads as TGTGCCAGCAGTTACGGCGGGGTCTCTGGAAACACCATATATTTT. Translation gives CASSYGGVSGNTIYF.

The V call is TRBV28, the J call TRBJ2-7, with 7 nucleotides matching TRBD1. CDR3 length: 14 amino acids. Germline assignment: CDR1 MDHEN and CDR2 SYDVKM. V dropped 5 bases and J dropped 3; count of bases not matched to a gene: 7. This CDR3 reads CASSKTGYGYEQYF. In DNA form, the CDR3 reads TGTGCCAGCAGTAAGACAGGGTACGGCTACGAGCAGTACTTC.

This clone was observed a few times. The V gene is TRBV6-1, the J gene TRBJ2-7; D is possibly TRBD2 (5 bases). This CDR3 region has 13 residues. Trimming removed 5 bases at V and 5 bases at J, with 13 bases between. CDR1 and CDR2 (germline): MNHNS, SASEGT. Written as DNA, the CDR3 is TGTGCCAGCAGTCCAAGGGCGGGTAACGAGCAGTACTTC. This sequence encodes CASSPRAGNEQYF.

The chain uses TRBV9 and TRBJ1-4, with D possibly matching TRBD1 (5 bases). This CDR3 has 15 residues. Germline values: CDR1 SGDLS, CDR2 YYNGEE. V was clipped by 0 bases and J by 7 bases, with 13 bases between them. CDR3 coding DNA: TGTGCCAGCAGCGTAGCTACGGGGGAGGCTGAAAAACTGTTTTTT. Translation gives CASSVATGEAEKLFF.

The chain has TRBV30 and TRBJ1-5; 10 positions agree with TRBD1. The J segment lost 6 bases and the V segment lost 0 bases, leaving 2 bases of the junction unmatched. Germline CDR1 is GTSNPN and CDR2 is SVGIG (reference sequence). The length of the CDR3 is 14 residues. Here the CDR3 DNA reads TGTGCCTGGAGTGTAGGGACAGGGGCTCAGCCCCAGCATTTT. Translated: CAWSVGTGAQPQHF.